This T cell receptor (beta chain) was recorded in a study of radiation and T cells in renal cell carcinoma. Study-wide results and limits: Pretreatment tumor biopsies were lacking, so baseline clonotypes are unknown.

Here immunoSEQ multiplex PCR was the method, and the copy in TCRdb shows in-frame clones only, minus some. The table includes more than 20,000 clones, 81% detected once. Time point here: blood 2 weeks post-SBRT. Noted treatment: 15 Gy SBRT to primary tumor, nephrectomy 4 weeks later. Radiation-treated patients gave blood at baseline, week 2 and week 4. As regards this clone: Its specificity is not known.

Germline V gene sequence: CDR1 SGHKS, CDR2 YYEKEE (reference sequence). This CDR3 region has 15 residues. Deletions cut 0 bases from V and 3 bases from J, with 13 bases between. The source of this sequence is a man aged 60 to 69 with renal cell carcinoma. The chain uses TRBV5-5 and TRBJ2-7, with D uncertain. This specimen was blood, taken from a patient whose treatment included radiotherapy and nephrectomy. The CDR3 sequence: CASSLAAGERYEQYF. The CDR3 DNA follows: TGTGCCAGCAGCTTGGCGGCAGGCGAGCGCTACGAGCAGTACTTC.